These T cell receptor beta chains were read from a single sample in a study of T cells in Graves' hyperthyroidism and ophthalmopathy. Via MiXCR, TCRdb re-called the multiplex PCR reads, giving one row per CDR3 protein. The profile shows around 300,000 distinct CDR3 sequences, 20% to 25% of them singletons. Sequencing was carried out using blood. Source of these receptors: a man aged 30 to 45 with Graves' ophthalmopathy. The CDR3 runs from the conserved cysteine through the conserved F or W. The order of the fields is J gene, V gene, clone size, D gene, CDR3 protein, CDR3 DNA. The D gene is left open where the match is weak. For some rows the clone size is stated as once, few or many, or as a class when expanded; others skip it.

J gene: TRBJ2-1; V gene: TRBV9; clone size: NA; D gene: TRBD1; CDR3 protein: CASSQTGTQFF; CDR3 DNA: TGTGCCAGCAGCCAGACAGGGACGCAGTTCTTC
J gene: TRBJ1-4; V gene: TRBV7-9; clone size: once; D gene: TRBD1; CDR3 protein: CASSPRGDDRNEKLFF; CDR3 DNA: TGTGCCAGCAGCCCCAGGGGGGACGACAGAAATGAAAAACTGTTTTTT
J gene: TRBJ2-3; V gene: TRBV7-8; clone size: few; D gene: NA; CDR3 protein: CASNPRGRDTQYF; CDR3 DNA: TGTGCCAGCAACCCAAGGGGCCGAGATACGCAGTATTTT
J gene: TRBJ2-1; V gene: TRBV12-3/TRBV12-4; clone size: NA; D gene: TRBD2; CDR3 protein: CASSSRPQLAEQFF; CDR3 DNA: TGTGCCAGCAGTTCCAGGCCCCAACTAGCGGAGCAGTTCTTC
J gene: TRBJ1-1; V gene: TRBV27; clone size: NA; D gene: NA; CDR3 protein: CASSWTANTEAFF; CDR3 DNA: TGTGCCAGCAGTTGGACAGCGAACACTGAAGCTTTCTTT
J gene: TRBJ2-5; V gene: TRBV3-1; clone size: many; D gene: NA; CDR3 protein: CASSQVGRFQETQYF; CDR3 DNA: TGTGCCAGCAGCCAAGTTGGCAGGTTCCAAGAGACCCAGTACTTC
J gene: TRBJ2-1; V gene: TRBV20-1; clone size: many; D gene: NA; CDR3 protein: CSAAAFAVTYNEQFF; CDR3 DNA: TGCAGTGCCGCCGCCTTTGCGGTTACCTACAATGAGCAGTTCTTC
J gene: TRBJ1-2; V gene: TRBV19; clone size: NA; D gene: TRBD1; CDR3 protein: CASSDRGRRGGYTF; CDR3 DNA: TGTGCCAGTAGTGACAGGGGGCGAAGGGGTGGCTACACCTTC
J gene: TRBJ1-5; V gene: TRBV6-1; clone size: NA; D gene: NA; CDR3 protein: CASSFYICSASPTQGMGPQHF; CDR3 DNA: NA
J gene: TRBJ1-5; V gene: TRBV28; clone size: few; D gene: NA; CDR3 protein: CASSFSRGRNQPQHF; CDR3 DNA: TGTGCCAGCAGTTTTTCAAGGGGCCGCAATCAGCCCCAGCATTTT
J gene: TRBJ2-7; V gene: TRBV14; clone size: NA; D gene: NA; CDR3 protein: CASSQGTAVFLDEQYF; CDR3 DNA: TGTGCCAGCAGCCAAGGGACAGCCGTCTTCCTCGACGAGCAGTACTTC
J gene: TRBJ2-1; V gene: TRBV20-1; clone size: few; D gene: TRBD1; CDR3 protein: CSATGTVAWGQFF; CDR3 DNA: TGCAGTGCCACCGGGACAGTCGCCTGGGGGCAGTTCTTC
J gene: TRBJ2-2; V gene: TRBV24-1; clone size: many; D gene: TRBD2; CDR3 protein: CAAGKAGGNTGELFF; CDR3 DNA: TGTGCCGCGGGGAAGGCGGGAGGAAACACCGGGGAGCTGTTTTTT
J gene: TRBJ1-1; V gene: TRBV6-1; clone size: NA; D gene: NA; CDR3 protein: CASSEVGGDTEAFF; CDR3 DNA: TGTGCCAGCAGTGAAGTTGGTGGGGACACTGAAGCTTTCTTT
J gene: TRBJ2-3; V gene: TRBV2; clone size: many; D gene: TRBD2; CDR3 protein: CASSGLAGGPNGTDTQYF; CDR3 DNA: TGTGCCAGCAGTGGACTAGCGGGAGGGCCCAATGGCACAGATACGCAGTATTTT
J gene: TRBJ2-3; V gene: TRBV9; clone size: NA; D gene: TRBD1; CDR3 protein: CASSVEGQGASTDTQYF; CDR3 DNA: TGTGCCAGCAGCGTAGAGGGACAGGGGGCCAGCACAGATACGCAGTATTTT
J gene: TRBJ1-1; V gene: TRBV30; clone size: NA; D gene: TRBD1; CDR3 protein: CAWTRTGRTEAFF; CDR3 DNA: TGTGCCTGGACTAGGACAGGAAGGACTGAAGCTTTCTTT
J gene: TRBJ1-2; V gene: TRBV12-3/TRBV12-4; clone size: NA; D gene: TRBD1; CDR3 protein: CASRAGQDYGYTF; CDR3 DNA: TGTGCCAGCAGGGCGGGACAGGACTATGGCTACACCTTC
J gene: TRBJ2-3; V gene: TRBV19; clone size: NA; D gene: TRBD2; CDR3 protein: CASSNLAGTDTQYF; CDR3 DNA: TGTGCCAGTAGTAATCTAGCGGGGACAGATACGCAGTATTTT
J gene: TRBJ1-1; V gene: TRBV24-1; clone size: NA; D gene: NA; CDR3 protein: CATSVGGANTEAFF; CDR3 DNA: TGTGCCACCAGTGTGGGGGGGGCGAACACTGAAGCTTTCTTT
J gene: TRBJ1-4; V gene: TRBV7-9; clone size: NA; D gene: NA; CDR3 protein: CASSLANGRNEKLFF; CDR3 DNA: TGTGCCAGCAGCTTAGCTAACGGCAGGAATGAAAAACTGTTTTTT
J gene: TRBJ2-1; V gene: TRBV28; clone size: few; D gene: NA; CDR3 protein: CASSLIEAGYNEQFF; CDR3 DNA: TGTGCCAGCAGTTTAATTGAGGCAGGCTACAATGAGCAGTTCTTC
J gene: TRBJ2-5; V gene: TRBV19; clone size: NA; D gene: TRBD1; CDR3 protein: CASSGTGTETQYF; CDR3 DNA: TGTGCCAGTTCCGGGACAGGGACAGAGACCCAGTACTTC